This TCR beta chain originates from a study of identical twins. Regarding the study as a whole: Invariant MAIT and iNKT cells are populations that could partly confound zero-insertion analyses.

CDR3 length: 17 residues. V shed 2 bases and J shed 8 bases, with 22 bases lying between them. The germline gives CDR1 MNHEY, CDR2 SVGAGI. A template switching step contributed a universal primer site, while unique molecular identifiers were present in the cDNA. One entry per CDR3 protein results from TCRdb running MiXCR on the 5' RACE reads. The sample lists fewer than 650,000 distinct CDR3 sequences; around 7.5% were seen once. The donors were all healthy and Caucasian. This clonotype occurred a few times. Antigen: not known. The sample also formed part of further work on yellow fever vaccine responses in identical twins.

J is TRBJ2-1 and V is TRBV6-5, with D possibly matching TRBD2 (6 bases). The sequencing input was PBMCs. The receptor was derived from a woman younger than 35 in good health. The CDR3 region has the DNA TGTGCCAGCAGTTACACCGGGGGACTTAGAGGTAGGGATGAGCAGTTCTTC. This translates into CASSYTGGLRGRDEQFF.